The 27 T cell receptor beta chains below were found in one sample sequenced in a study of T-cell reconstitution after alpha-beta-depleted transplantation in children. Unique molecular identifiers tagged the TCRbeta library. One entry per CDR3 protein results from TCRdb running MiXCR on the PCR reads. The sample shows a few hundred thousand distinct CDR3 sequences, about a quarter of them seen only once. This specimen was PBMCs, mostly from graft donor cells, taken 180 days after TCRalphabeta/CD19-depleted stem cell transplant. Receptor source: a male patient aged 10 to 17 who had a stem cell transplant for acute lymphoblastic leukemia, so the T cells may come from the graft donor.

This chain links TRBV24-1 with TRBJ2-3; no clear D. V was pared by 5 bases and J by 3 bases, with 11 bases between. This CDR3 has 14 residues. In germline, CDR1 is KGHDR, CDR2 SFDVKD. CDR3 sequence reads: CATSALVATDTQYF. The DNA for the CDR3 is TGTGCCACCAGTGCCCTGGTCGCAACAGATACGCAGTATTTT.

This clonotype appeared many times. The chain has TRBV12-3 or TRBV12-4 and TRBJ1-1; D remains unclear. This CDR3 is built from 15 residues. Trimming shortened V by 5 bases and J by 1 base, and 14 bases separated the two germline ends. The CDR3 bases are TGTGCCAGCAGTCCATTCGGGCCGCCGAACACTGAAGCTTTCTTT. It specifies CASSPFGPPNTEAFF.

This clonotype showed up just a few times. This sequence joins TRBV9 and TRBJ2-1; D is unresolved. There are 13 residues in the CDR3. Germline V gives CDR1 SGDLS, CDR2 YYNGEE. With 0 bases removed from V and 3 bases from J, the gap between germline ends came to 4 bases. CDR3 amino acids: CASSVASYNEQFF. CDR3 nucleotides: TGTGCCAGCAGCGTAGCTAGCTACAATGAGCAGTTCTTC. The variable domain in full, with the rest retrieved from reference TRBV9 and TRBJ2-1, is DSGVTQTPKHLITATGQRVTLRCSPRSGDLSVYWYQQSLDQGLQFLIQYYNGEERAKGNILERFSAQQFPDLHSELNLSSLELGDSALYFCASSVASYNEQFFGPGTRLTVL.

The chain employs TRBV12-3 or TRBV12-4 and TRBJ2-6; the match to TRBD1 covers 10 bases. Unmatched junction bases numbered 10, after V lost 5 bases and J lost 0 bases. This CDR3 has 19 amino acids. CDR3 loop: CASSLHPGQGTSGANVLTF. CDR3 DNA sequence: TGTGCCAGCAGTCTTCATCCGGGACAGGGGACCTCTGGGGCCAACGTCCTGACTTTC.

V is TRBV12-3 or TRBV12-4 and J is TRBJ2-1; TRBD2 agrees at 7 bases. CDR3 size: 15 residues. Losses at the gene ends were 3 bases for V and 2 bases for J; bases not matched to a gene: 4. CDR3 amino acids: CASSLEGGPYNEQFF. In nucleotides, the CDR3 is TGTGCCAGCAGTTTGGAGGGAGGGCCCTACAATGAGCAGTTCTTC.

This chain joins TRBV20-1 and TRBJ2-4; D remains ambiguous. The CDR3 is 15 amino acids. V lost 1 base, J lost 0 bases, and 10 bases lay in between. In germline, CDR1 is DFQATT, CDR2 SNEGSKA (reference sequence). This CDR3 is CSARVGPLAKNIQYF. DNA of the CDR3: TGCAGTGCTAGAGTTGGGCCTTTAGCCAAAAACATTCAGTACTTC.

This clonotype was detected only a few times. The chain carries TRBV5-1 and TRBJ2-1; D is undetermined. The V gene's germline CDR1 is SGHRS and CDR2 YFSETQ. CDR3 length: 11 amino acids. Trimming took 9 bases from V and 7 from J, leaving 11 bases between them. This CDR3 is CAIQFGNEQFF. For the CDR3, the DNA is TGCGCCATCCAATTCGGGAATGAGCAGTTCTTC.

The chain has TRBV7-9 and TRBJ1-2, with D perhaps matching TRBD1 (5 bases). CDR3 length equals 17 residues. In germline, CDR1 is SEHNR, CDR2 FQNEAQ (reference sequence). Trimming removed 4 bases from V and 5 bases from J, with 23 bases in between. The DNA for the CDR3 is TGTGCCAGCAGCTACCCCCCGGGAGGGGCGAAGATGTATGGCTACACCTTC. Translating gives CASSYPPGGAKMYGYTF.

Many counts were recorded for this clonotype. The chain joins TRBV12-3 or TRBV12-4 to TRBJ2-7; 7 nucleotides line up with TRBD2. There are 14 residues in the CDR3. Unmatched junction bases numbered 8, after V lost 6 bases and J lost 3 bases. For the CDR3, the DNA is TGTGCCAGCAGACCCTGGCGGGGGTTCTACGAGCAGTACTTC. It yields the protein CASRPWRGFYEQYF.

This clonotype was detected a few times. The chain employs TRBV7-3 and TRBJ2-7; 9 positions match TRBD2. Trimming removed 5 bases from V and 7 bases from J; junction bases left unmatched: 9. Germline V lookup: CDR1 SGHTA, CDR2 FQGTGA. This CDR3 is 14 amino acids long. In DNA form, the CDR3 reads TGTGCCAGCAGCGATAGCGGGAGCAACGAAGAGCAGTACTTC. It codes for CASSDSGSNEEQYF.

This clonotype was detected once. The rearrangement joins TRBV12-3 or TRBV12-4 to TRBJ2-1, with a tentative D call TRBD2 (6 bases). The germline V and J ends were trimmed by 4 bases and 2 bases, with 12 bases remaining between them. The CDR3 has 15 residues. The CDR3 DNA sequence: TGTGCCAGCAGTTGGGACCGACTAGCCTACAATGAGCAGTTCTTC. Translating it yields CASSWDRLAYNEQFF.

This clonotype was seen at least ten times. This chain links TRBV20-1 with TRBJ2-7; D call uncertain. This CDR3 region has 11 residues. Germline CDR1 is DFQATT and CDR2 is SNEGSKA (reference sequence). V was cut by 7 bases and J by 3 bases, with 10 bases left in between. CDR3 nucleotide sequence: TGCAGTGGGGTTAGAAGCTACGAGCAGTACTTC. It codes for CSGVRSYEQYF.

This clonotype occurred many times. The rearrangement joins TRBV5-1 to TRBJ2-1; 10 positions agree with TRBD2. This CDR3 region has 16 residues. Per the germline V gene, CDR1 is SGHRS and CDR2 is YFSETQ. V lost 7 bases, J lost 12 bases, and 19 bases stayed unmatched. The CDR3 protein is CASRERGNSGRPGQFF. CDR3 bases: TGCGCCAGCCGAGAGAGGGGAAATAGCGGGAGGCCGGGGCAGTTCTTC. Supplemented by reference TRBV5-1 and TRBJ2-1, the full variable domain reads KAGVTQTPRYLIKTRGQQVTLSCSPISGHRSVSWYQQTPGQGLQFLFEYFSETQRNKGNFPGRFSGRQFSNSRSEMNVSTLELGDSALYLCASRERGNSGRPGQFFGPGTRLTVL.

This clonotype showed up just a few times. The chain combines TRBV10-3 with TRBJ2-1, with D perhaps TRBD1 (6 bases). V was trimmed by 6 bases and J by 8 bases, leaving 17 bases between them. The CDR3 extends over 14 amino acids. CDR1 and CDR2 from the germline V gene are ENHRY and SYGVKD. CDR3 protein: CAISPLLQGDEQFF. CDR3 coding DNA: TGTGCCATCAGCCCACTATTACAGGGAGATGAGCAGTTCTTC.

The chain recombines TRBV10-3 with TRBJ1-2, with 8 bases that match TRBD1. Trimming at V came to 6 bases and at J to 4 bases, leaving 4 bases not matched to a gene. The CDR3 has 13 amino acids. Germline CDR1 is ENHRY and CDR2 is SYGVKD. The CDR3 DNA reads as TGTGCCATCAGGGACACAGGGGGCTATGGCTACACCTTC. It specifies CAIRDTGGYGYTF.

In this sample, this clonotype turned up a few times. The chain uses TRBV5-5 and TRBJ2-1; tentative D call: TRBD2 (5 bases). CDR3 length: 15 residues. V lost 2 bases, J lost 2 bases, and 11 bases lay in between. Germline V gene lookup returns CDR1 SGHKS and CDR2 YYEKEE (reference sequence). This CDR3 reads CASSFDDYPYNEQFF. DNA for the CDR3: TGTGCCAGCAGCTTTGATGACTACCCCTACAATGAGCAGTTCTTC.

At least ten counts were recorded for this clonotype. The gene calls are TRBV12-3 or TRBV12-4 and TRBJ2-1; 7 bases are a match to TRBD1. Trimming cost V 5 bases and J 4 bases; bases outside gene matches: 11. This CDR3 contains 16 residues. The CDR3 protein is CASSNRGGVRYNEQFF. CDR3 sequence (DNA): TGTGCCAGCAGTAACAGGGGTGGAGTGAGGTACAATGAGCAGTTCTTC.

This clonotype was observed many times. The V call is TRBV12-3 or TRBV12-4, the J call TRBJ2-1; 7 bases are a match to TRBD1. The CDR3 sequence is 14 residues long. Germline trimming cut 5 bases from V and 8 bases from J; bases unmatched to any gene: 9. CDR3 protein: CASSPGTVVYEQFF. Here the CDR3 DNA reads TGTGCCAGCAGTCCCGGGACAGTGGTCTATGAGCAGTTCTTC.

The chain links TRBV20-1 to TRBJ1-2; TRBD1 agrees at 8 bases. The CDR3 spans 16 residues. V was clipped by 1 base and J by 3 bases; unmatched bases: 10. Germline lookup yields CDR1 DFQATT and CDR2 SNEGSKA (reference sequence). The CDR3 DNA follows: TGCAGTGCTAGAGCCCCAGGGGGCATAGCACACTATGGCTACACCTTC. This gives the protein CSARAPGGIAHYGYTF.

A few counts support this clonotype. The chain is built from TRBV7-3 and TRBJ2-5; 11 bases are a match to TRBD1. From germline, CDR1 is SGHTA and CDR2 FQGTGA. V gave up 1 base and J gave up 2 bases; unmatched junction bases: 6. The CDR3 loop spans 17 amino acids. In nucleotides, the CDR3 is TGTGCCAGCAGCTTAAGAGGCGGGACAGGGGGTCAAGAGACCCAGTACTTC. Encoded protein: CASSLRGGTGGQETQYF.

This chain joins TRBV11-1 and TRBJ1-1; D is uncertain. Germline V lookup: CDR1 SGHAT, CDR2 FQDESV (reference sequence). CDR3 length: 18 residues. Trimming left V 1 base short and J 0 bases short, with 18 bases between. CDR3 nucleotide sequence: TGTGCCAGCAGCTTAGTGTCCGGAAGGGATACGATGAACACTGAAGCTTTCTTT. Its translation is CASSLVSGRDTMNTEAFF.

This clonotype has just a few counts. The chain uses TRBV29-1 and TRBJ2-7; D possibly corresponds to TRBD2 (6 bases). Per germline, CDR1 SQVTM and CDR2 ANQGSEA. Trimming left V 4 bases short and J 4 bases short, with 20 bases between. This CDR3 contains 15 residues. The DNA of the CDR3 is TGCAGCGTTGGCCCGACCGGGACTTTCTCTTACGAGCAGTACTTC. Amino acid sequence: CSVGPTGTFSYEQYF.

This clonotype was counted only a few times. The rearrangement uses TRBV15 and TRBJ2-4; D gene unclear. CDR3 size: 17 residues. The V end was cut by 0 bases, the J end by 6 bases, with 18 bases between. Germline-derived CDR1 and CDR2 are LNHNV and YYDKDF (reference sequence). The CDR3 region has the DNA TGTGCCACCAGCAGAGATCCCTATACCTCCTCTGTAAACATTCAGTACTTC. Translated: CATSRDPYTSSVNIQYF.

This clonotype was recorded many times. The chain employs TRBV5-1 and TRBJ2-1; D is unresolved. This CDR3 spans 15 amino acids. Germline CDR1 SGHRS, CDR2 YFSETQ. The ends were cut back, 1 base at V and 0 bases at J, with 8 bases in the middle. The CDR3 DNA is TGCGCCAGCAGCTTGACGGCTAGCTCCTACAATGAGCAGTTCTTC. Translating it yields CASSLTASSYNEQFF. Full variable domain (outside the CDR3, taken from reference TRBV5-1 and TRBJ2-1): KAGVTQTPRYLIKTRGQQVTLSCSPISGHRSVSWYQQTPGQGLQFLFEYFSETQRNKGNFPGRFSGRQFSNSRSEMNVSTLELGDSALYLCASSLTASSYNEQFFGPGTRLTVL.

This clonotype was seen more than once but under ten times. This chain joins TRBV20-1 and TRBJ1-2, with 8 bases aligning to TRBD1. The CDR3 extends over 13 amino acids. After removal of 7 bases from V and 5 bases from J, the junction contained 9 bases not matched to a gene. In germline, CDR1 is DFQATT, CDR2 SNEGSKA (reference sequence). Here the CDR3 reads CSVLDRERYGYTF. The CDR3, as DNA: TGCAGTGTTTTGGACAGGGAAAGATATGGCTACACCTTC.

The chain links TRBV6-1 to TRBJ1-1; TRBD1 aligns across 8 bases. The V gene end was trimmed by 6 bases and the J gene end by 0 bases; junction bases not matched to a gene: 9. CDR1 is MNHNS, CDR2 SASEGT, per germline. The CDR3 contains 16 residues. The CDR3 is CASSIQGEAMNTEAFF. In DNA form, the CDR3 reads TGTGCCAGCAGCATACAGGGGGAGGCCATGAACACTGAAGCTTTCTTT.

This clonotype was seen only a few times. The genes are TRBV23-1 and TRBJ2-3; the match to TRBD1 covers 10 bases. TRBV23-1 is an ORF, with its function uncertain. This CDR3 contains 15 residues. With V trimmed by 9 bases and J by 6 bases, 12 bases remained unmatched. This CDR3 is CARKPGQGSADTQYF. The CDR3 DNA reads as TGCGCCAGGAAACCGGGACAGGGGTCGGCGGATACGCAGTATTTT.